The 14 T cell receptor beta chains listed next were all sequenced from one sample in a study of CD8 T cells in Susac syndrome (dated by TCRdb to between 2018 and 2021). Library preparation used the immunoSEQ multiplex PCR assay. RNA was extracted using the RNeasy kit, and roughly 0.45 to 1 microgram was reverse transcribed with random hexamers. TCRdb took the public reads, trimmed them with fastp at Q25, ran MiXCR for clone calling and kept in-frame beta chains. Each entry is one CDR3 protein sequence, shown with its most common DNA and genes. The sample profile shows about 250,000 distinct CDR3 sequences; just over 90% of them were found once. The top ten clonotypes cover 0.065% to 0.08% of the sample. The sequenced material came from CD4+ T cells from PBMCs. These receptors all come from a human donor with multiple sclerosis.

The chain joins TRBV19 to TRBJ2-3; possible D gene TRBD2, 5 bases. The CDR3 consists of 15 residues. With 7 bases removed from V and 0 bases from J, the gap between germline ends came to 14 bases. The germline gives CDR1 LNHDA, CDR2 SQIVND (reference sequence). The CDR3 spells CASTPRRRSTDTQYF. DNA of the CDR3: TGTGCCAGTACCCCGCGGCGGAGGAGCACAGATACGCAGTATTTT.

The gene calls are TRBV29-1 and TRBJ1-1, with TRBD1 as a possible D gene (6 bases). Germline CDR1 reads SQVTM; CDR2 reads ANQGSEA. Trimming stripped 5 bases from V and 0 bases from J, with 13 bases between. This CDR3 comprises 14 residues. CDR3 coding DNA: TGCAGCGTTAAAGGGGGGAATGTGAACACTGAAGCTTTCTTT. Encoded protein: CSVKGGNVNTEAFF.

This clonotype was picked up a small number of times. CDR3: CASSSRTGTGVIGANVLTF. In DNA form, the CDR3 reads TGTGCCAGCAGCTCGAGGACCGGGACAGGAGTAATAGGGGCCAACGTCCTGACTTTC. This rearrangement joins TRBV7-2 to TRBJ2-6; 8 bases map to TRBD1. The V segment lost 4 bases and the J segment 4 bases; nucleotides outside the gene matches: 15. The CDR3 is 19 amino acids. Germline V gene data show CDR1 as SGHTA and CDR2 as FQGNSA.

This clonotype was observed a handful of times. One junction end disagrees with the germline gene, perhaps due to a read error. This rearrangement joins TRBV5-1 to TRBJ2-5, with a tentative D call TRBD2 (5 bases). CDR3 length: 13 amino acids. Germline V gene data show CDR1 as SGHRS and CDR2 as YFSETQ. The CDR3 DNA is TGTGCCAGCAGCTTAGCGCCCCAAGAGACCCAGTACTTC. Its protein is CASSLAPQETQYF.

The V and J genes are TRBV28 and TRBJ2-2, with D tentatively TRBD1 or TRBD2 (5 bases each). The CDR3 runs 14 residues. From germline, CDR1 is MDHEN and CDR2 SYDVKM. V was clipped by 7 bases and J by 2 bases, with 11 bases between them. In DNA form, the CDR3 reads TGTGCCAGCACTAGGGGAGCAAACACCGGGGAGCTGTTTTTT. It codes for CASTRGANTGELFF.

The V and J genes are TRBV6-5 and TRBJ1-5; possible D gene TRBD1, 5 bases. Germline V gene sequence: CDR1 MNHEY, CDR2 SVGAGI. The CDR3 loop spans 15 amino acids. V lost 0 bases and J lost 7, with 13 bases in between. The CDR3 coding sequence is TGTGCCAGCAGTTACTCGATTGAGGGACTCCAGCCCCAGCATTTT. Protein product: CASSYSIEGLQPQHF.

The CDR3 region is CASSLSSTGVETQYF. The DNA for the CDR3 is TGTGCCAGCAGCCTCAGTAGTACCGGGGTAGAGACCCAGTACTTC. The chain links TRBV7-3 to TRBJ2-5; TRBD2 might be the D (5 bases). Looked up from germline, CDR1 is SGHTA and CDR2 is FQGTGA. The V end lost 5 bases, the J end lost 4 bases, and 17 bases lay between the germline ends. The CDR3 runs to 15 residues. Complete variable domain (other parts from reference TRBV7-3 and TRBJ2-5): GAGVSQTPSNKVTEKGKYVELRCDPISGHTALYWYRQSLGQGPEFLIYFQGTGAADDSGLPNDRFFAVRPEGSVSTLKIQRTERGDSAVYLCASSLSSTGVETQYFGPGTRLLVL.

V is TRBV2 and J is TRBJ2-5, with 9 nucleotides matching TRBD2. This CDR3 comprises 16 residues. CDR1 and CDR2 from the germline V gene are SNHLY and FYNNEI. V lost 6 bases to trimming and J lost 0 bases; unmatched junction nucleotides: 8. As DNA, the CDR3 is TGTGCCAGCAGCCCTTGGACTAGCGCGGACCAAGAGACCCAGTACTTC. It encodes CASSPWTSADQETQYF. Supplemented by reference TRBV2 and TRBJ2-5, the full variable domain reads EPEVTQTPSHQVTQMGQEVILRCVPISNHLYFYWYRQILGQKVEFLVSFYNNEISEKSEIFDDQFSVERPDGSNFTLKIRSTKLEDSAMYFCASSPWTSADQETQYFGPGTRLLVL.

The CDR3 bases are TGCAGCGGCTTACCCGGGACAACCACCGGGGAGCTGTTTTTT. It specifies CSGLPGTTTGELFF. The V call is TRBV29-1, the J call TRBJ2-2; D perhaps matches TRBD1 (6 bases). With 7 bases removed from V and 4 bases from J, the gap between germline ends came to 16 bases. Germline V gives CDR1 SQVTM, CDR2 ANQGSEA. This CDR3 is built from 14 residues.

This sequence joins TRBV4-2 and TRBJ2-2; 7 nucleotides align to TRBD2. V lost 1 base and J lost 1; bases outside the gene matches: 3. Germline CDR1 LGHNA, CDR2 YNFKEQ. The CDR3 loop spans 16 amino acids. The DNA of the CDR3 is TGTGCCAGCAGCCAAGGGGCGGGAGTGAACACCGGGGAGCTGTTTTTT. Protein sequence: CASSQGAGVNTGELFF.

The chain links TRBV6-5 to TRBJ1-1; TRBD1 might be the D (6 bases). Between the trimmed V and J ends, which lost 4 bases and 0 bases, there was a span of 9 bases. Germline-derived CDR1 and CDR2 are MNHEY and SVGAGI. The CDR3 totals 14 residues. This CDR3 is CASSSGQLNTEAFF. The CDR3 DNA is TGTGCCAGCAGTTCGGGACAACTGAACACTGAAGCTTTCTTT.

The V call is TRBV6-1, the J call TRBJ2-4; 9 nucleotides align to TRBD2. Germline CDR1 MNHNS, CDR2 SASEGT. V was pared by 4 bases and J by 6 bases, with 4 bases of the junction left unmatched. CDR3 length: 14 residues. The CDR3 protein is CASSATSGTNIQYF. In nucleotides, the CDR3 is TGTGCCAGCAGTGCGACTAGCGGTACAAACATTCAGTACTTC.

The CDR3 region has the DNA TGCAGCGTTGAGTCTAACCGGGGTGAAAAACTGTTTTTT. This codes for CSVESNRGEKLFF. The chain carries TRBV29-1 and TRBJ1-4; unclear D gene. V lost 3 bases, J lost 7 bases, and 12 bases lay in between. The CDR3 covers 13 residues. Germline lookup yields CDR1 SQVTM and CDR2 ANQGSEA.

This chain connects TRBV4-1 to TRBJ1-1; possibly TRBD1 for D (6 bases). V was clipped by 4 bases and J by 4 bases, with 22 bases between them. CDR3 length: 17 amino acids. The germline gives CDR1 MGHRA, CDR2 YSYEKL. The CDR3 DNA follows: TGCGCCAGCAGCCTAGATACCCAGGGGTCCCGGGTCACTGAAGCTTTCTTT. It is translated as CASSLDTQGSRVTEAFF.